This T cell receptor beta chain was recovered during a study of blood T cell repertoires in COVID-19. TCRdb's table, derived via immunoSEQ multiplex PCR, lists solely in-frame clones and lacks some. The repertoire holds approximately 230,000 clones, with approximately 91% as singletons. V lost 5 bases, J lost 2 bases, and 3 bases stayed unmatched. CDR3 size: 15 residues. CDR1 is MNHEY, CDR2 SMNVEV, per germline (reference sequence). The rearrangement joins TRBV27 to TRBJ2-4; 10 bases line up with TRBD1. The receptor was derived from a woman in her forties who had recovered from COVID-19. Sequenced sample: peripheral blood. CDR3 region: CASSRTGGTKNIQYF. CDR3 coding DNA: TGTGCCAGCAGTCGGACAGGGGGGACCAAAAACATTCAGTACTTC.